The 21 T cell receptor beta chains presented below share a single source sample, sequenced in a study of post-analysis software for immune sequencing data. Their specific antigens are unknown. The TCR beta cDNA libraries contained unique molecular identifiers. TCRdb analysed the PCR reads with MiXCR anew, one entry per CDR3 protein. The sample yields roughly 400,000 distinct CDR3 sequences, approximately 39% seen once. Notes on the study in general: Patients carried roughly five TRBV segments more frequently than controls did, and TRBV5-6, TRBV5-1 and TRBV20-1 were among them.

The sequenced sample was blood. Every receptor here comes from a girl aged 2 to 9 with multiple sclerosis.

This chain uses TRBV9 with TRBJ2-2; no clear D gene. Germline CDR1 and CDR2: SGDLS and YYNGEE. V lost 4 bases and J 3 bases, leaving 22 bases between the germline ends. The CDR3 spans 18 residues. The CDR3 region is CASSPAFARADYTGELFF. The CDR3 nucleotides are TGTGCCAGCAGCCCTGCATTCGCCCGGGCCGATTACACCGGGGAGCTGTTTTTT.

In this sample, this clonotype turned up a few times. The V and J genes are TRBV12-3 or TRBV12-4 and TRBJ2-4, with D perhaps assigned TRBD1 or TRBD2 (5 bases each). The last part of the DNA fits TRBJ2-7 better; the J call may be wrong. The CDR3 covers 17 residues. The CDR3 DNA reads TGTGCCAGCAGTTTAGTTGCCCTGAGGGACGCAACCTACGAGCAGTACTTC. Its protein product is CASSLVALRDATYEQYF.

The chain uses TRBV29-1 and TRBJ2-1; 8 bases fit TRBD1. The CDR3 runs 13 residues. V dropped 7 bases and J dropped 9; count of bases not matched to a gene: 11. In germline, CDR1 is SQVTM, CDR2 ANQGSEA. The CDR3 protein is CSAQRTGPGEQFF. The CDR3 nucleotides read TGCAGCGCACAAAGGACAGGGCCCGGTGAGCAGTTCTTC.

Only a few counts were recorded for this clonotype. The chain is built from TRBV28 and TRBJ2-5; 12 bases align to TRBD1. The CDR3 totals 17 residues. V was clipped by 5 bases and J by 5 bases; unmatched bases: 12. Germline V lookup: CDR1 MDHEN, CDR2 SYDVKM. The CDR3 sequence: CASSPLGQGAPLETQYF. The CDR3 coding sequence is TGTGCCAGCAGTCCCCTGGGACAGGGGGCGCCCCTGGAGACCCAGTACTTC.

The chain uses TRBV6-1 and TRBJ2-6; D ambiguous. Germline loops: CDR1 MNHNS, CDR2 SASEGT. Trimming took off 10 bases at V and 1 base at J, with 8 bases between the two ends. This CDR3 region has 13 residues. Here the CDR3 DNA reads TGTGCCACTGTATTATCTGGGGCCAACGTCCTGACTTTC. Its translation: CATVLSGANVLTF.

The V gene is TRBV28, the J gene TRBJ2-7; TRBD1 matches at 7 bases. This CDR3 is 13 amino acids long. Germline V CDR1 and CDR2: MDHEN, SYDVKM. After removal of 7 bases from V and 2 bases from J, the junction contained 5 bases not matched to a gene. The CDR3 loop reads CASNRDSPYEQYF. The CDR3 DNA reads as TGTGCCAGCAACCGGGACAGCCCCTACGAGCAGTACTTC.

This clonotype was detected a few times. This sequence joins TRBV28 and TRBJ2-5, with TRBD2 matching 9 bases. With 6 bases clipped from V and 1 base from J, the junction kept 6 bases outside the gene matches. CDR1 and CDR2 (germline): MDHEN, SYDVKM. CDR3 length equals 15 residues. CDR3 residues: CASRLLAGRQETQYF. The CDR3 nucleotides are TGTGCCAGCAGACTTCTAGCGGGGCGCCAAGAGACCCAGTACTTC.

For the CDR3, the DNA is TGTGCCATCAGTGAGTGGGGCAGAGCCTCCTACGAGCAGTACTTC. This encodes CAISEWGRASYEQYF. The V and J genes are TRBV10-3 and TRBJ2-7; perhaps TRBD1 as D (5 bases). CDR1 ENHRY and CDR2 SYGVKD come from the germline V gene. Trimming stripped 1 base from V and 0 bases from J, with 10 bases between. The CDR3 consists of 15 residues.

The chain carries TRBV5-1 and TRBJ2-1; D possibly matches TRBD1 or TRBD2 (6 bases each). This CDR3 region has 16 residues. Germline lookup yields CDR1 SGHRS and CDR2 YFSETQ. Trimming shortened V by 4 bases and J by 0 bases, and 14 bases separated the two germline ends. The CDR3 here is CASSPRGRGSYNEQFF. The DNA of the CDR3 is TGCGCCAGCAGCCCCCGGGGGCGTGGCTCCTACAATGAGCAGTTCTTC.

The CDR3 DNA sequence: TGCGCCAGCAGCTTGGCTCCATCAGGCACTGGGGCCAACGTCCTGACTTTC. Its translation: CASSLAPSGTGANVLTF. This chain uses TRBV5-1 with TRBJ2-6; no clear D gene. This CDR3 is 17 amino acids long. Germline CDR1 and CDR2: SGHRS and YFSETQ. Trimming left V 0 bases short and J 2 bases short, with 12 bases between.

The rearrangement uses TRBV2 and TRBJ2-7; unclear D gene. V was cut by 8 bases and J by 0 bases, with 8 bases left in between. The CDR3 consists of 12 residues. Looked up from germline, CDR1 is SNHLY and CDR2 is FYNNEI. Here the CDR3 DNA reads TGTGCCAGCCAGATATCCTCCTACGAGCAGTACTTC. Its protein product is CASQISSYEQYF.

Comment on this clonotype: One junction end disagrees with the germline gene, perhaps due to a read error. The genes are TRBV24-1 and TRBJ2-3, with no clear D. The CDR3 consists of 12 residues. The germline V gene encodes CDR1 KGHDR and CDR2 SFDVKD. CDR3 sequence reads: CTTSDNPGTQYF. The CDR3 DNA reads TGTACCACCAGTGATAATCCAGGTACGCAGTATTTT.

CDR3 sequence (DNA): TGTGCCAGCAGCTGGGGGGAAGGCCCCTACGAGCAGTACTTC. Protein product: CASSWGEGPYEQYF. This sequence joins TRBV5-6 and TRBJ2-7, with a possible D match to TRBD2 (6 bases). Germline V CDR1 and CDR2: SGHDT, YYEEEE. The CDR3 length is 14 residues. Trimming left V 3 bases short and J 2 bases short, with 12 bases between.

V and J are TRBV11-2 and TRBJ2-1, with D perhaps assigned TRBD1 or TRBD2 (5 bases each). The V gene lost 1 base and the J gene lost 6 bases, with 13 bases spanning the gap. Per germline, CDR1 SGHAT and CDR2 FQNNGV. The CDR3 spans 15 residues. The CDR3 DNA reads TGTGCCAGCAGCTTAGTATATTCGAGGGGCAATGAGCAGTTCTTC. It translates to CASSLVYSRGNEQFF.

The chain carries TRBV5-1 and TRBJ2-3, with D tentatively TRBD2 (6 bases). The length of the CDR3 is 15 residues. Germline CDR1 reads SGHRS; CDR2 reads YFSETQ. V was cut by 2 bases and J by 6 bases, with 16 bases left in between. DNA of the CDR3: TGCGCCAGCAGCTTCGTCGGGAGCGTTTCGGATACGCAGTATTTT. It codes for CASSFVGSVSDTQYF.

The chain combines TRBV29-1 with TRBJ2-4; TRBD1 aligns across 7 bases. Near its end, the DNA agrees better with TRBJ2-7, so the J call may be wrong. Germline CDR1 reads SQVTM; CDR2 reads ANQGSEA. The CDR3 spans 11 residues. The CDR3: CSAAQGYEQYF. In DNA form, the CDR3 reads TGCAGCGCTGCACAGGGGTACGAGCAGTACTTC.

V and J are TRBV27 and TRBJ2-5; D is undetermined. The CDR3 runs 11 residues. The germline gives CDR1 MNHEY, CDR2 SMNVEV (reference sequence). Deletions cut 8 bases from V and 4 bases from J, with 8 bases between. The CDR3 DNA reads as TGTGCCAGCCGCTCGTTAGAGACCCAGTACTTC. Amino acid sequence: CASRSLETQYF.

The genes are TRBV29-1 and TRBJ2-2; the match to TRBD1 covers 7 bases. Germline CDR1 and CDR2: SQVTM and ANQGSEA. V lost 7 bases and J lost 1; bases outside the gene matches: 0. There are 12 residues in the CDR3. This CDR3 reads CSGTGNTGELFF. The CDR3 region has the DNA TGCAGCGGGACAGGGAACACCGGGGAGCTGTTTTTT.

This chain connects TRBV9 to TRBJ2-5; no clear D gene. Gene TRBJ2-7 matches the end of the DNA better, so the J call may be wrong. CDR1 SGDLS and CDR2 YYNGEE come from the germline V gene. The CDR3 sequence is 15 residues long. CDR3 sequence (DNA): TGTGCCAGCAGCGTAGCTACTGGGGAAACCTACGAGCAGTACTTC. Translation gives CASSVATGETYEQYF.

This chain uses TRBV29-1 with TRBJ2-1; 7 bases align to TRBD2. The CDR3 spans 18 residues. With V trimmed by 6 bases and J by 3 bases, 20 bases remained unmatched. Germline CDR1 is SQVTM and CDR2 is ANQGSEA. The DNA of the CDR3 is TGCAGCGTGCCGGGACTAACGAGCAGAAACCTCCTCTACAATGAGCAGTTCTTC. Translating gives CSVPGLTSRNLLYNEQFF.

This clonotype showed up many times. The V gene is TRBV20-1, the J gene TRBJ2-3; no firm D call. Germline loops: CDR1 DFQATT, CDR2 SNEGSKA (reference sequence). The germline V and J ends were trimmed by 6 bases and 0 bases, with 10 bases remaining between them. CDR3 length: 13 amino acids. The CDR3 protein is CSAASTSTDTQYF. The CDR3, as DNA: TGCAGTGCCGCCAGTACTAGCACAGATACGCAGTATTTT.